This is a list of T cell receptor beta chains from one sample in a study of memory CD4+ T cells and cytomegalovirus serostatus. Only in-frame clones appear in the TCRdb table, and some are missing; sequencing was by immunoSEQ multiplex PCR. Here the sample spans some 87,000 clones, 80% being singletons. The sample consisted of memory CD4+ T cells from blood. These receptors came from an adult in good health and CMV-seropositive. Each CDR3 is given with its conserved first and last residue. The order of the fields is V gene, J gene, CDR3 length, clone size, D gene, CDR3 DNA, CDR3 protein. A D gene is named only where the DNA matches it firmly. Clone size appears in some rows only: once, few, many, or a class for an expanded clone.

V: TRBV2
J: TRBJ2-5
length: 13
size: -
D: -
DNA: TGTGCCAGCAGTGAAGCGGCAGTAGAGACCCAGTACTTC
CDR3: CASSEAAVETQYF

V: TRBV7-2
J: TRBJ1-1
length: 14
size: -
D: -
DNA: TGTGCCAGCAGCCCGCATATGGTGAACACTGAAGCTTTCTTT
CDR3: CASSPHMVNTEAFF

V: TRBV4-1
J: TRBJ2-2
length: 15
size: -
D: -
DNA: TGCGCCAGCAGCCAAGAGGGGGAAGGTACCGGGGAGCTGTTTTTT
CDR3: CASSQEGEGTGELFF

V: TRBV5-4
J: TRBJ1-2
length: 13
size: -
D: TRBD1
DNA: TGTGCCAGCAGCTTGCCAGGGGGAAGTGGCTACACCTTC
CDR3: CASSLPGGSGYTF

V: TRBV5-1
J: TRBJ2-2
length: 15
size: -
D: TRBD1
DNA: TGCGCCAGCAGCTCGCGGACAGGGGACGCCGGGGAGCTGTTTTTT
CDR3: CASSSRTGDAGELFF

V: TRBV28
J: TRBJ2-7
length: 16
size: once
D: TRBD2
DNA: TGTGCCAGCGGGTCAATCGGGACTAGCGGGGGGCGTGAGCAGTACTTC
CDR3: CASGSIGTSGGREQYF

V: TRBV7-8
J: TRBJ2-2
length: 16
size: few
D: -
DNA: TGTGCCAGCAGCTTAGTTGTCGCAGTTGACACCGGGGAGCTGTTTTTT
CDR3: CASSLVVAVDTGELFF

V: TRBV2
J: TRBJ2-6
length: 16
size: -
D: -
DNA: TGTGCCAGGAGAGGGAGTGGGGGTGGTGGGGCCAACGTCCTGACTTTC
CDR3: CARRGSGGGGANVLTF

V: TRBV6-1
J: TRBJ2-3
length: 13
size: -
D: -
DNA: TGTGCCAGCAGCCGAAATGGGGCAGATACGCAGTATTTT
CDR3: CASSRNGADTQYF

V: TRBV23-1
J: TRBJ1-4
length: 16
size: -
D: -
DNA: TGCGCCAGCAGTCAATATCACCCGCCAAGGGGTGAAAAACTGTTTTTT
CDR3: CASSQYHPPRGEKLFF

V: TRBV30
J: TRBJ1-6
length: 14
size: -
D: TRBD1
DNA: TGTGCCTGGAGTGGGGGACAGGGTGGTTCACCCCTCCACTTT
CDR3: CAWSGGQGGSPLHF

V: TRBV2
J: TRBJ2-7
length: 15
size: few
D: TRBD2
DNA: TGTGCCAGCAGACTGACTAGCGGGAGAGAGTACGAGCAGTACTTC
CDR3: CASRLTSGREYEQYF

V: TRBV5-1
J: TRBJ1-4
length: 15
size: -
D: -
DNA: TGCGCCAGCAGCTCGACCCGCGGGGGCCAGGAAAAACTGTTTTTT
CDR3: CASSSTRGGQEKLFF

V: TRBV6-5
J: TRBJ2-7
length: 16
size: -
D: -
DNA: TGTGCCAGCAGTTACTCTGGATGGGGGAGGACCTACGAGCAGTACTTC
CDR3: CASSYSGWGRTYEQYF

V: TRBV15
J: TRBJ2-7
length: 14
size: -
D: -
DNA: TGTGCCACCAGCAGAGGAGGGGATTCCTACGAGCAGTACTTC
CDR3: CATSRGGDSYEQYF

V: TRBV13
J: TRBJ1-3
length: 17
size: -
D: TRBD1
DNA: TGTGCCAGCAGCCCCGGGACAGATTATTCCTCTGGAAACACCATATATTTT
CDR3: CASSPGTDYSSGNTIYF

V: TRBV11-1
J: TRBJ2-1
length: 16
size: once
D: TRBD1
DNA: TGTGCCAGCAGCCCGTACGGGACAGGGGGACACAATGAGCAGTTCTTC
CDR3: CASSPYGTGGHNEQFF

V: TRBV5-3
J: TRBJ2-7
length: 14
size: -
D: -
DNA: TGTGCCAGAAGCTCGGGTAAGGGTACCTACGAGCAGTACTTC
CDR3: CARSSGKGTYEQYF

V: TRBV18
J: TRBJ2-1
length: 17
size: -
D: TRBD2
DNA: TGTGCCAGCTCACTCGGAGCGGGAGGCCGGTCCTACAATGAGCAGTTCTTC
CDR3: CASSLGAGGRSYNEQFF

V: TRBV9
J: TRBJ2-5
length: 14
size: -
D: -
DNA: TGTGCCAGCAGCGTAGAGGAGGGGATCGAGACCCAGTACTTC
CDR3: CASSVEEGIETQYF

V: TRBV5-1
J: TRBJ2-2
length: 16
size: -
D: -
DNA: TGCGCCAGCAACCCTGGCCCAGGGTTGAGTACCGGGGAGCTGTTTTTT
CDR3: CASNPGPGLSTGELFF

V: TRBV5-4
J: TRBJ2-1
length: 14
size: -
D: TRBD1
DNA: TGTGCCAGCAGCTTCAGGGGGCAGAAGAATGAGCAGTTCTTC
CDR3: CASSFRGQKNEQFF

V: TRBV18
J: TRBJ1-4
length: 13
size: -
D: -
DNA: TGTGCCAGCCAGACGGGACTTAATGAAAAACTGTTTTTT
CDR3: CASQTGLNEKLFF

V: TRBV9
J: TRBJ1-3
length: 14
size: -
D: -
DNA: TGTGCCAGCAGCCCCGGGACAACTGGAAACACCATATATTTT
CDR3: CASSPGTTGNTIYF

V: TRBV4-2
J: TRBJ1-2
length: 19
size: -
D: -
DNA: TGTGCCAGCAGCCAAGCGGCCCGGGGCGCGATGAATAAGGACTATGGCTACACCTTC
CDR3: CASSQAARGAMNKDYGYTF

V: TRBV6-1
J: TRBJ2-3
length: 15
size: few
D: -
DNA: TGTGCCAGCACCAGAGCTACGACTAGCACAGATACGCAGTATTTT
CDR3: CASTRATTSTDTQYF

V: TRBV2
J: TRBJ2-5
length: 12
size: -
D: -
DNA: TGTGCCAGCAGGACAGACCAAGAGACCCAGTACTTC
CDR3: CASRTDQETQYF

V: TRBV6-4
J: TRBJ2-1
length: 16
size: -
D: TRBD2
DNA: TGTGCCAGCAGTCATCCGGGACTAGCGGGAGCCAATGAGCAGTTCTTC
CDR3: CASSHPGLAGANEQFF

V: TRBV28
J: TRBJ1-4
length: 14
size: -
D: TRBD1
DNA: TGTGCCAGCAGTTTGGGGGACAGTCATGAAAAACTGTTTTTT
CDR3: CASSLGDSHEKLFF

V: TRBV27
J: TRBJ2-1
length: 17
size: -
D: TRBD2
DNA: TGTGCCAGCAGTCCCCCATGGCAGTTGGCGGGAGCGGCTGAGCAGTTCTTC
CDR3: CASSPPWQLAGAAEQFF

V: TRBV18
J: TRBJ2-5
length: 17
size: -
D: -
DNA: TGTGCCAGCTCCCCGGAAGGGACACCCGACCCCCTGGAGACCCAGTACTTC
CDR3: CASSPEGTPDPLETQYF

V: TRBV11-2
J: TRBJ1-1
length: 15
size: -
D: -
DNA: TGTGCCAGCAGCTCATTAACAGGGAGGGACACTGAAGCTTTCTTT
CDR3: CASSSLTGRDTEAFF

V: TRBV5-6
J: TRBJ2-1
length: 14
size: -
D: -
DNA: TGTGCCAGCAGCTCTTTTACAGCTTACAATGAGCAGTTCTTC
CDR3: CASSSFTAYNEQFF

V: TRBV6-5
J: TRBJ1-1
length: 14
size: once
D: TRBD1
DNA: TGTGCCAGCAGTGCACGGACAGGTCTCACTGAAGCTTTCTTT
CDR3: CASSARTGLTEAFF

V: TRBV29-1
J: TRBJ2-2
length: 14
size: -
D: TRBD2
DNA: TGCAGCGCGGGCCTGAGCGGGGCCACCGGGGAGCTGTTTTTT
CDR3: CSAGLSGATGELFF

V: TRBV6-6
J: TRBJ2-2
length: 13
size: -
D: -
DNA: TGTGCCAGCAGTTACCAGGCCCCCGGGGAGCTGTTTTTT
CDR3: CASSYQAPGELFF

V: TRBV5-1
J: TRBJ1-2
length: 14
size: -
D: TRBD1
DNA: TGCGCCAGCAGCAACCGCCCGGACAGGGGGAGCTACACCTTC
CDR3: CASSNRPDRGSYTF

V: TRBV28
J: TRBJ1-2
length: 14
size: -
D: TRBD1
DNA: TGTGCCAGCAGCGCGCCGGGACAGGGGGATGGCTACACCTTC
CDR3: CASSAPGQGDGYTF

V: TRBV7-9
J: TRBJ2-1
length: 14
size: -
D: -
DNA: TGTGCCAGCAGCCTATTCCCGGGGCCCAATGAGCAGTTCTTC
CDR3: CASSLFPGPNEQFF

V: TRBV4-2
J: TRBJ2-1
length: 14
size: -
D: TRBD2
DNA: TGTGCCAGCAGCCGAGAGGGTAGCGGGGGCGCTCAGTTCTTC
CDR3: CASSREGSGGAQFF

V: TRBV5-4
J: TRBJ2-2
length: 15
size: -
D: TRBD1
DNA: TGTGCCAGCAGCTTATATACAGGGGGTCCCGGGGAGCTGTTTTTT
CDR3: CASSLYTGGPGELFF

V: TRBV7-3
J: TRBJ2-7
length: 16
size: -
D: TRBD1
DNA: TGTGCCAGCAGCTTAGCCGGGGGGACAGGGGTCTACGAGCAGTACTTC
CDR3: CASSLAGGTGVYEQYF

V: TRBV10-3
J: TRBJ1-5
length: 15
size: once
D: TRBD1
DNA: TGTGCCACCGGAACCGGGACAGGGGTAAATCAGCCCCAGCATTTT
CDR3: CATGTGTGVNQPQHF

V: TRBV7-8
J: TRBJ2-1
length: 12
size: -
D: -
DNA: TGTGCCAGCAGCTTAGCGGTGGGTTGGCAGTTCTTC
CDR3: CASSLAVGWQFF

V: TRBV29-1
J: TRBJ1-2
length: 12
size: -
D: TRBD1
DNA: TGCAGCGTTGAAGCGGCAGGGGGTGGCTACACCTTC
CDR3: CSVEAAGGGYTF

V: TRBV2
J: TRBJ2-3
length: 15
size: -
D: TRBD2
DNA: TGTGCCAGTAATCGCGAAGCGGGAGCCCCAGATACGCAGTATTTT
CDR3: CASNREAGAPDTQYF

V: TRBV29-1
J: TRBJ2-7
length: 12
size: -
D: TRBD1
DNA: TGCAGCGGACGGACAGGGTGGGGCGAGCAGTACTTC
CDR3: CSGRTGWGEQYF

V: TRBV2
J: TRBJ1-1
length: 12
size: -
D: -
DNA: TGTGCCAGCAGTCAAGAGAACACTGAAGCTTTCTTT
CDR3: CASSQENTEAFF

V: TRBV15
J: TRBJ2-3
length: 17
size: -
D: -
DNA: TGTGCCACCAGCAGAGACGGCACCGGCCGGGGCACAGATACGCAGTATTTT
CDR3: CATSRDGTGRGTDTQYF

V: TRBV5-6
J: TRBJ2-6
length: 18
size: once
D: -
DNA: TGTGCCAGCAGCCCCGCTTGGGCAGGGATCGCTGGGGCCAACGTCCTGACTTTC
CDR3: CASSPAWAGIAGANVLTF

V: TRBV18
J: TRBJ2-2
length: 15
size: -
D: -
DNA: TGTGCCAGCTCACCACGGCAGGCGGACACCGGGGAGCTGTTTTTT
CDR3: CASSPRQADTGELFF

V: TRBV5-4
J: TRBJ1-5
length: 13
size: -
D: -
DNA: TGTGCCAGCAGCCCCAACAGCGAACAGCCCCAGCATTTT
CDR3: CASSPNSEQPQHF